This T cell receptor (beta chain) was retrieved from a study of blood T cell repertoires in COVID-19. For the study at large: Whether acute or convalescent, the COVID-19 samples came from the United States, Italy and Spain. PBMCs, B-cell-depleted T cells, or T cells provided the cDNA or gDNA that made up the material.

The repertoire was sequenced with immunoSEQ multiplex PCR; TCRdb's copy has only in-frame clones and lacks some. The sample contains some 87,000 clones, over 70% of which appear only once. The CDR3 loop spans 15 amino acids. With 4 bases removed from V and 8 bases from J, the gap between germline ends came to 21 bases. Germline CDR1 SGHRS, CDR2 YFSETQ. The gene calls are TRBV5-1 and TRBJ1-1; D might be TRBD1 (6 bases). This TCR derives from a man at least 80 years old with active or convalescent COVID-19. Specimen: peripheral blood. The DNA for the CDR3 is TGCGCCAGCAGCCCGGGGAACCTACAGGGAGTCGAAGCTTTCTTT. Its translation is CASSPGNLQGVEAFF.